A single T cell receptor beta chain is shown here with its context. No antigen is known for it. The data were taken from a study of response to subunit inactivated influenza vaccine. The CDR3 length is 15 residues. V dropped 8 bases and J dropped 0; count of bases not matched to a gene: 6. TCRdb reanalysed the RT-PCR reads using MiXCR and keeps one entry per CDR3 protein. The data show 530,000 or so distinct CDR3 sequences, around 25% seen once. Study-level findings and limits: Each seasonal flu vaccination may recruit only limited new T cells, authors suggested.

The chain is built from TRBV12-3 or TRBV12-4 and TRBJ2-1; TRBD2 matches at 8 bases. The receptor was isolated from a man aged 45-65 years who received an inactivated influenza vaccine. The sequences come from CD4+ T cells sorted from PBMCs, collected around 5 days after vaccination. Here the CDR3 reads CASGSGGASYNEQFF. For the CDR3, the DNA is TGTGCCAGCGGGAGCGGGGGAGCCTCCTACAATGAGCAGTTCTTC.